These 21 T cell receptor beta chains were sequenced from one sample in a study of cytomegalovirus exposure and HLA in healthy donors. The PCR employed 60 Vbeta primers together with 13 Jbeta primers. Repertoires were generated with immunoSEQ multiplex PCR, while TCRdb's copy carries only in-frame clones and drops some. The sample shows 150,000 to 200,000 clones, around four fifths of them seen only once. The sample comprised PBMCs. These receptors all come from a man between 18 and 35 years old in good health and CMV-seropositive.

V usage is TRBV28 and J usage is TRBJ1-5, with D hard to call. Germline assignment: CDR1 MDHEN and CDR2 SYDVKM. Deletions cut 3 bases from V and 3 bases from J, with 9 bases between. This CDR3 spans 14 amino acids. The CDR3 loop is CASSLRQNNQPQHF. CDR3 DNA sequence: TGTGCCAGCAGTTTGAGGCAGAACAATCAGCCCCAGCATTTT.

The V gene is TRBV25-1, the J gene TRBJ1-2; D unresolved. Germline-derived CDR1 and CDR2 are MGHDK and SYGVNS. The CDR3 spans 12 residues. V gave up 3 bases and J gave up 7 bases, with 9 bases separating them. In DNA, the CDR3 is TGTGCCAGCAGTGATGCCCCAGGTGGCTACACCTTC. This codes for CASSDAPGGYTF.

This chain uses TRBV5-4 with TRBJ1-1, with D perhaps matching TRBD1 (6 bases). This CDR3 is built from 14 residues. The germline CDR1 and CDR2 sequences are SGHNT and YYREEE (reference sequence). V lost 0 bases and J 3 bases, leaving 9 bases between the germline ends. CDR3 nucleotide sequence: TGTGCCAGCAGCTTGGCGACAGGCGACACTGAAGCTTTCTTT. This sequence encodes CASSLATGDTEAFF.

This sequence joins TRBV2 and TRBJ1-4, with D tentatively TRBD1 (5 bases). The CDR3 runs 15 residues. The germline V gene has CDR1 SNHLY and CDR2 FYNNEI. V was shortened by 8 bases and J by 3 bases, with 16 bases between the two germline ends. CDR3 protein: CASRGSPESNEKLFF. The CDR3 region has the DNA TGTGCCAGCCGGGGGTCCCCAGAATCTAATGAAAAACTGTTTTTT.

V is TRBV29-1 and J is TRBJ1-1; D is ambiguous. The CDR3 sequence is 13 residues long. Germline values: CDR1 SQVTM, CDR2 ANQGSEA. V was cut by 3 bases and J by 4 bases, with 12 bases left in between. CDR3 bases: TGCAGCGTTGACGGGGATGATAGCACTGAAGCTTTCTTT. Its protein product is CSVDGDDSTEAFF.

V gene TRBV19 combines with J gene TRBJ1-1; 7 bases match TRBD1. The junction had 3 bases not matched to a gene; V was cut back by 8 bases and J by 6 bases. From germline, CDR1 is LNHDA and CDR2 SQIVND (reference sequence). This CDR3 has 11 amino acids. CDR3 loop: CASRTGSEAFF. The CDR3 DNA sequence: TGTGCCAGTCGGACAGGCTCTGAAGCTTTCTTT.

This rearrangement joins TRBV5-4 to TRBJ1-2, with 8 bases that match TRBD1. Germline V gene sequence: CDR1 SGHNT, CDR2 YYREEE (reference sequence). Germline trimming cut 3 bases from V and 8 bases from J; bases unmatched to any gene: 15. This CDR3 contains 16 residues. The CDR3 protein is CASSSGTGPGGDGYTF. CDR3 bases: TGTGCCAGCAGCTCTGGAACGGGCCCAGGGGGCGACGGCTACACCTTC. Together with reference TRBV5-4 and TRBJ1-2, the CDR3 gives the full variable domain: ETGVTQSPTHLIKTRGQQVTLRCSSQSGHNTVSWYQQALGQGPQFIFQYYREEENGRGNFPPRFSGLQFPNYSSELNVNALELDDSALYLCASSSGTGPGGDGYTFGSGTRLTVV.

The chain uses TRBV4-1 and TRBJ2-6; D might be TRBD2 (5 bases). Germline V lookup: CDR1 MGHRA, CDR2 YSYEKL. CDR3 length: 15 amino acids. Trimming left V 5 bases short and J 1 base short, with 9 bases between. The CDR3 protein is CASSARDSGANVLTF. The CDR3 DNA reads as TGCGCCAGCAGCGCACGGGATTCTGGGGCCAACGTCCTGACTTTC.

This clone appeared a single time. CDR3 in amino acids: CASSPDIRDRGHTEAFF. As DNA, the CDR3 is TGCGCCAGCAGCCCGGACATCCGGGACAGGGGACACACTGAAGCTTTCTTT. The rearrangement joins TRBV5-1 to TRBJ1-1; 10 bases are shared with TRBD1. Germline values: CDR1 SGHRS, CDR2 YFSETQ. The CDR3 loop spans 17 amino acids. Losses at the gene ends were 4 bases for V and 3 bases for J; bases not matched to a gene: 12. The variable domain in full, completed from reference TRBV5-1 and TRBJ1-1, reads KAGVTQTPRYLIKTRGQQVTLSCSPISGHRSVSWYQQTPGQGLQFLFEYFSETQRNKGNFPGRFSGRQFSNSRSEMNVSTLELGDSALYLCASSPDIRDRGHTEAFFGQGTRLTVV.

J is TRBJ1-5 and V is TRBV28; tentatively, D is TRBD1 (6 bases). The CDR3 is 18 residues long. The germline V gene encodes CDR1 MDHEN and CDR2 SYDVKM. Between the trimmed V and J ends, which lost 8 bases and 0 bases, there was a span of 23 bases. The CDR3 is CASSRPTGIFYSNQPQHF. CDR3 sequence (DNA): TGTGCCAGCTCAAGGCCCACAGGGATCTTTTATAGCAATCAGCCCCAGCATTTT.

For this clone: No conserved phenylalanine or tryptophan ends this CDR3, so it is likely a read error. This chain connects TRBV10-3 to TRBJ1-6, with 8 bases aligning to TRBD1. V shed 4 bases, J shed 7 bases, and the junction held 3 bases outside the gene matches. The CDR3 is made up of 14 amino acids. Germline lookup yields CDR1 ENHRY and CDR2 SYGVKD. CDR3 in DNA: TGTGCCATCAGTGGGGACAGGCTAAATTCACCCCTCCACCTT. This sequence encodes CAISGDRLNSPLHL.

For the CDR3, the DNA is TGTGCCAGCAGCGCTGGGACACACCGAAACACTGAAGCTTTCTTT. The encoded protein is CASSAGTHRNTEAFF. V usage is TRBV5-6 and J usage is TRBJ1-1; weak D call: TRBD1 (6 bases). The CDR3 is 15 amino acids. CDR1 SGHDT and CDR2 YYEEEE come from the germline V gene. With 4 bases removed from V and 2 bases from J, the gap between germline ends came to 15 bases. Together with reference TRBV5-6 and TRBJ1-1, the CDR3 gives the full variable domain: DAGVTQSPTHLIKTRGQQVTLRCSPKSGHDTVSWYQQALGQGPQFIFQYYEEEERQRGNFPDRFSGHQFPNYSSELNVNALLLGDSALYLCASSAGTHRNTEAFFGQGTRLTVV.

This clone showed up just once. The gene calls are TRBV14 and TRBJ1-1; D perhaps matches TRBD1 (6 bases). This CDR3 region has 15 residues. CDR1 SGHDN and CDR2 FVKESK come from the germline V gene. Trimming shortened V by 2 bases and J by 1 base, and 11 bases separated the two germline ends. CDR3 in amino acids: CASSQQGLGNTEAFF. As DNA, the CDR3 is TGTGCCAGCAGCCAACAGGGGTTAGGGAACACTGAAGCTTTCTTT.

The chain is built from TRBV28 and TRBJ2-1; D may be TRBD1 (6 bases). In germline, CDR1 is MDHEN, CDR2 SYDVKM. Trimming cost V 6 bases and J 6 bases, with 12 bases left between them. This CDR3 contains 13 residues. CDR3 DNA: TGTGCCAGCAGCCTCAGGGGTGGCAATGAGCAGTTCTTC. Translation gives CASSLRGGNEQFF.

Notes on this clone: The CDR3 carries no conserved terminal phenylalanine or tryptophan, so it likely arises from a read error. The rearrangement links TRBV2 to TRBJ1-6; 10 bases are a match to TRBD1. V was pared by 3 bases and J by 6 bases, with 2 bases of the junction left unmatched. The CDR3 is made up of 15 amino acids. Germline lookup yields CDR1 SNHLY and CDR2 FYNNEI. CDR3 amino acids: CASSEWDRGNSPLHL. The CDR3 nucleotides are TGTGCCAGCAGTGAGTGGGACAGGGGTAATTCACCCCTCCACCTT.

The chain links TRBV5-1 to TRBJ2-7, with 7 positions matching TRBD1. This CDR3 is 14 amino acids long. V gave up 6 bases and J gave up 6 bases; unmatched junction bases: 12. Germline CDR1 and CDR2: SGHRS and YFSETQ. CDR3: CASNHEGAPREQYF. The CDR3 nucleotides read TGCGCCAGCAACCACGAGGGGGCCCCCCGCGAGCAGTACTTC.

The chain recombines TRBV18 with TRBJ2-7; D remains unclear. The V end lost 6 bases, the J end lost 0 bases, and 21 bases lay between the germline ends. The CDR3 extends over 17 amino acids. Germline CDR1 is KGHSH and CDR2 is LQKENI. The CDR3 DNA sequence: TGTGCCAGCTCGCCTTTTTTTCAGGTTTCCAGCTCCTACGAGCAGTACTTC. Amino acid sequence: CASSPFFQVSSSYEQYF.

The genes are TRBV28 and TRBJ1-5; D remains ambiguous. Germline CDR1 is MDHEN and CDR2 is SYDVKM. V gave up 8 bases and J gave up 11 bases, with 16 bases separating them. The CDR3 runs to 12 residues. Here the CDR3 reads CASRYAGSSQHF. The DNA of the CDR3 is TGTGCCAGCCGTTATGCGGGGTCTTCCCAGCATTTT.

This clone was recorded once. This chain connects TRBV27 to TRBJ2-1, with 12 nucleotides matching TRBD2. Looked up from germline, CDR1 is MNHEY and CDR2 is SMNVEV (reference sequence). V lost 11 bases and J lost 9; bases outside the gene matches: 17. This CDR3 region has 16 residues. This chain's CDR3 is CAVGGRTSGKSGEQFF. In DNA, the CDR3 is TGTGCCGTAGGCGGAAGGACTAGCGGGAAGTCTGGTGAGCAGTTCTTC.

The J gene is TRBJ2-7, the V gene TRBV10-3, with a tentative D call TRBD2 (6 bases). The CDR3 extends over 14 amino acids. V was cut by 0 bases and J by 3 bases, with 9 bases left in between. Germline V gene sequence: CDR1 ENHRY, CDR2 SYGVKD. CDR3 amino acids: CAISESGLNYEQYF. The CDR3 nucleotides read TGTGCCATCAGTGAGTCGGGACTGAACTACGAGCAGTACTTC.

This clone has only a few counts. V is TRBV5-6 and J is TRBJ2-1; D might be TRBD2 (5 bases). The CDR3 sequence is 14 residues long. Trimming took off 4 bases at V and 5 bases at J, with 13 bases between the two ends. Germline CDR1 and CDR2: SGHDT and YYEEEE. The DNA for the CDR3 is TGTGCCAGCAGCCCGGGATCAGCTAACAATGAGCAGTTCTTC. Protein sequence: CASSPGSANNEQFF.